The present T cell receptor (beta chain) was sequenced within a study of blood T cell repertoires in COVID-19. Study-level background: Sources were T cells, B-cell-depleted T cells, or PBMCs; the material itself was cDNA or gDNA.

Two consecutive negative NP/OP PCR tests, clearance, or resolved symptoms defined Cohort 3 recovery. From germline, CDR1 is MNHNY and CDR2 SVGAGI (reference sequence). The CDR3 runs to 15 residues. Between the trimmed V and J ends, which lost 8 bases and 0 bases, there was a span of 16 bases. Generated by immunoSEQ multiplex PCR, the TCRdb table keeps only in-frame clones and is missing some. The sample gives approximately 250,000 clones, approximately 84% of which show up once; 14% to 15% is in the top ten. The material sequenced was PBMCs or T cells enriched from blood (not recorded which). The gene calls are TRBV6-6 and TRBJ1-2; the D gene is possibly TRBD1 (6 bases). The receptor was isolated from a man aged 35 to 55 who had recovered from COVID-19. The CDR3 region is CASYPTGGANYGYTF. The CDR3 bases are TGTGCCAGCTATCCGACGGGGGGCGCTAACTATGGCTACACCTTC.